This is a list of T cell receptor beta chains from one sample in a study of a mutant IDH1 vaccine in newly diagnosed glioma. Assay: immunoSEQ multiplex PCR; the TCRdb copy retains only in-frame clones and omits some. Among over 10,000 clones, about 80% were seen once, and the ten largest hold roughly 4%. Their antigen targets remain unknown. The source material was PBMCs, sampled from a glioma patient whose treatment included an IDH1 peptide vaccine. The receptor set was obtained from a woman aged 40 to 49 with glioma. Each CDR3 is given without its conserved first and last residue.

CDR3 protein: ASSEYSGSGTDTQY
J gene: TRBJ2-3
V gene: TRBV9

CDR3 protein: ASGPTGANEAF
J gene: TRBJ1-1
V gene: TRBV9

CDR3 protein: ASSQGRFRSIGGGASTDTQY
J gene: TRBJ2-3
V gene: TRBV4-3

CDR3 protein: ASSLSRLVRGDLGTEAF
J gene: TRBJ1-1
V gene: TRBV27

CDR3 protein: ASSLASTYNEQF
J gene: TRBJ2-1
V gene: TRBV5-1

CDR3 protein: ASINSGQIPNEQF
J gene: TRBJ2-1
V gene: TRBV27

CDR3 protein: ASSARTSALSYEQY
J gene: TRBJ2-7
V gene: TRBV6-1

CDR3 protein: ASSVGRSGGYEQY
J gene: TRBJ2-7
V gene: TRBV9

CDR3 protein: ASGLGSGSTDTQY
J gene: TRBJ2-3
V gene: TRBV12-5

CDR3 protein: SVAPSGSGNTIY
J gene: TRBJ1-3
V gene: TRBV29-1

CDR3 protein: ASSQEGGIPGELF
J gene: TRBJ2-2
V gene: TRBV4-2

CDR3 protein: ASSKVDSAFRSYEQY
J gene: TRBJ2-7
V gene: TRBV21-1

CDR3 protein: ATSWGPNQPQH
J gene: TRBJ1-5
V gene: TRBV19

CDR3 protein: ASSPPGARETQY
J gene: TRBJ2-5
V gene: TRBV27

CDR3 protein: ASSLELYQPQH
J gene: TRBJ1-5
V gene: TRBV28

CDR3 protein: ASSLSGPGQRQETQY
J gene: TRBJ2-5
V gene: TRBV5-5

CDR3 protein: ASSRDSQETQY
J gene: TRBJ2-5
V gene: TRBV18